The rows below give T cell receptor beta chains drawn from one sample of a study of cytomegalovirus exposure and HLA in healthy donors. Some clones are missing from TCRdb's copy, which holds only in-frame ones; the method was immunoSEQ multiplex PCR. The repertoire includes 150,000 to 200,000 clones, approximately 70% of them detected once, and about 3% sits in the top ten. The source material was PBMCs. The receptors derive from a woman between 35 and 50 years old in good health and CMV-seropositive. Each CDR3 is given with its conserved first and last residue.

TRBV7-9 CAGGASGVDGYTF
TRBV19 CASSTLDRSSPLHF
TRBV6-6 CASSYGGMMTAQYF
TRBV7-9 CASSLVGRDRSYEQYF
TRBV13 CASSPSGGGVTWYEQYF
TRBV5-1 CASSLVRSGGADTGELFF
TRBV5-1 CASSLGSSGNQETQYF
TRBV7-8 CASSPRLAGDVNTGELFF
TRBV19 CASMREDTQYF
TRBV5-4 CASSPGGTSVSYEQYF
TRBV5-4 CASSLRGGVADTQYF
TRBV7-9 CASTPPGDEYGYTF
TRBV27 CASSRSTGTGGGYTF
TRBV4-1 CASSPNTRQGHEKLFF
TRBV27 CASSNNNYGYTF
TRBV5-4 CASSPAGQGQETQYF
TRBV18 CASSPGTWANVLTF
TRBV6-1 CASSEGDRAYEQYF
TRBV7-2 CASSPSAGIEQYF
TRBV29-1 CSVEDGRQETQHF
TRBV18 CASSEGGGYGYTF
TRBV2 CASRLGGGYGYTF
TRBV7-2 CASSLGGAQYF
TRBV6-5 CATRGGVSSYEQYF
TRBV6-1 CASSERGGYGYTF
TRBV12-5 CASGLDGGGSADYEQYF
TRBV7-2 CASSLAGGYGYTF
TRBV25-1 CASSPDRGNTEAFF
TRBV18 CASSPDPGTETYEQYF
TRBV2 CASRFTGGGETQYF
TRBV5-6 CASSLPWRRDSYEQYF
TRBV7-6 CASSTYPYNEQFF
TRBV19 CASREGSSYNSPLHF
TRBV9 CASSKQGSENSPLHF
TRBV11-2 CASSPPDGKTQYF
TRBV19 CASSMTSGTQYF
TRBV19 CASPGQGVNEQFF
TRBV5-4 CASSLAGASGETQYF
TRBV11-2 CASSGLGTTNEKLFF
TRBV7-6 CASSLGTSGGYEQYF
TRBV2 CARLKKVAEGLTSGVNTEAFF